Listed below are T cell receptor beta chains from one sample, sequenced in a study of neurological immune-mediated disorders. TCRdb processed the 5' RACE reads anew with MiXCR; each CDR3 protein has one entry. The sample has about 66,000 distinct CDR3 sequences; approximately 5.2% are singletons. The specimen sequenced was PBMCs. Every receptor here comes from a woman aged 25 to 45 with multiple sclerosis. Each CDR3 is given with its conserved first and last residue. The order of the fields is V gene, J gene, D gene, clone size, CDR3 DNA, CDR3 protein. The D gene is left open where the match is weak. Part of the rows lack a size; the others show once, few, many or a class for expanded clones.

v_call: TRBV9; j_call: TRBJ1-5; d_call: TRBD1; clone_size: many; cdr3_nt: TGTGCCAGCGGGACAGATTACAATCAGCCCCAGCATTTT; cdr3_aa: CASGTDYNQPQHF
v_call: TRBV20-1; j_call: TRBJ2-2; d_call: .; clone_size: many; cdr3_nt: TGCAGTGCTAGCAGGGTACAGACCGGGGAGCTGTTTTTT; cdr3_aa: CSASRVQTGELFF
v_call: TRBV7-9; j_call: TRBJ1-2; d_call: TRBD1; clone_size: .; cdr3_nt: TGTGCCAGCAGCCCCGTTGGACAGGGGGCTAACTATGGCTACACCTTC; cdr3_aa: CASSPVGQGANYGYTF
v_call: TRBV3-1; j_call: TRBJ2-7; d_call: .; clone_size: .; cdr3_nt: TGTGCCAGCAGCCAAGATCCGGCAGGGCCCTACGAGCAGTACTTC; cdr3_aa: CASSQDPAGPYEQYF
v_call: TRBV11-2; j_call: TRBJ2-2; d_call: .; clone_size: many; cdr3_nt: TGTGCCAGCAGCTTAACCCCCGGGGTGACCGGGGAGCTGTTTTTT; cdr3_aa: CASSLTPGVTGELFF
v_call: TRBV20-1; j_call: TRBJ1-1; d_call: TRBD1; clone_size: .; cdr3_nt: TGCAGTGCTAGAGCAGGGACAGCGTTCGGTTTAGAAGCTTTCTTT; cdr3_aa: CSARAGTAFGLEAFF
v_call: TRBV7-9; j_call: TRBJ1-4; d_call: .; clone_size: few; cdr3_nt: TGTGCCAGCAGCTTGGTGGGAGTGGAAAAACTGTTTTTT; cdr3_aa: CASSLVGVEKLFF
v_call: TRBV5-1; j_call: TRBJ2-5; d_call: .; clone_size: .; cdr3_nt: TGCGCCAGCAGCTTGGGGGGCAATGAGGAGACCCAGTACTTC; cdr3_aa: CASSLGGNEETQYF
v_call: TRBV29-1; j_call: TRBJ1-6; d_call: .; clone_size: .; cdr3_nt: TGCAGCGCCACTGTCGGCATCAATTCACCCCTCAACTTT; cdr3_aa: CSATVGINSPLNF
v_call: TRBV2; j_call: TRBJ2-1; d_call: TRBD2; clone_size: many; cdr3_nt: TGTGCCATCCTAGCGGGGGGGCCAGACTACAATGAGCAGTTCTTC; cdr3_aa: CAILAGGPDYNEQFF
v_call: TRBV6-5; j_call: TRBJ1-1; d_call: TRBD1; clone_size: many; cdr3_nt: TGTGCCAGCAGTGGCCCTGGACAGGGAAAGTCGGAAGCTTTCTTT; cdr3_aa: CASSGPGQGKSEAFF
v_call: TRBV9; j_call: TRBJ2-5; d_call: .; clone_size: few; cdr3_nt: TGTGCCAGCAGCGTAGCTCCTAGCCGGGAGACCCAGTACTTC; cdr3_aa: CASSVAPSRETQYF
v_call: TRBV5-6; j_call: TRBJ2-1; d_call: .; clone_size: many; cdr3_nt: TGTGCCAGCAGCTTGGGTGGCCTCAATGAGCAGTTCTTC; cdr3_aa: CASSLGGLNEQFF
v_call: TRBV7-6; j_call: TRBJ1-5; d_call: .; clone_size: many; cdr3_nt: TGTGCCAGCAGTCAAGGACATCCCCAAGAGCAGCCCCAGAATTTT; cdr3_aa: CASSQGHPQEQPQNF
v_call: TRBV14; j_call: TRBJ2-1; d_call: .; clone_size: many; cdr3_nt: TGTGCCAGCAGCCATCTTAACAATGAGCAGTTCTTC; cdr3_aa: CASSHLNNEQFF
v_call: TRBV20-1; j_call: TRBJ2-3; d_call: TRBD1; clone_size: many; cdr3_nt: TGCAGTTGTTGGACAGGGGTGAAGGATACGCAGTATTTT; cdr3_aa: CSCWTGVKDTQYF
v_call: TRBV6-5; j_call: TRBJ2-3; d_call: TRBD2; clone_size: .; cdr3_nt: TGTGCCAGCCAACTGGGTAGCGGGACTTCAGATACGCAGTATTTT; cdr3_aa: CASQLGSGTSDTQYF
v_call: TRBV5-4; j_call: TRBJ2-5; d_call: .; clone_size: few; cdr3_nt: TGTGCCAGCAGGGGGGGTGGGATGGAAGAGACCCAGTACTTC; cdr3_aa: CASRGGGMEETQYF
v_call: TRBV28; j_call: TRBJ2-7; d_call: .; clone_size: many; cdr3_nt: TGTGCCAGCAGTTTTCCGACAGCTAGATACTACGAGCAGTACTTC; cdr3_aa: CASSFPTARYYEQYF
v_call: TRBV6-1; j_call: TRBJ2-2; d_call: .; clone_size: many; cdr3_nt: TGTGCCAGCAGTGAAAAGAGGGGCACCGGGGAGCTGTTTTTT; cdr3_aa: CASSEKRGTGELFF